The clone carrying this T cell receptor beta chain has only one observation. This sample stems from a study of OX40 agonist ivuxolimab in advanced cancers. Data came from immunoSEQ multiplex PCR; TCRdb stores just in-frame clones and leaves some out. Of about 92,000 clones listed, roughly 90% are singletons. The CDR3 has 16 residues. The V gene's germline CDR1 is SGHRS and CDR2 YFSETQ. V lost 2 bases, J lost 0 bases, and 2 bases stayed unmatched. This rearrangement joins TRBV5-1 to TRBJ2-6; TRBD1 matches 7 bases. The sequencing used CD4+ or CD8+ T cells sorted from blood, collected in a trial of the OX40 agonist ivuxolimab. The receptor's source is an adult with an advanced solid tumor such as melanoma, head and neck, liver or kidney cancer. CDR3 nucleotides: TGCGCCAGCAGCTTCGGGGACAGCTCTGGGGCCAACGTCCTGACTTTC. Translating it yields CASSFGDSSGANVLTF. The variable domain in full, with the rest retrieved from reference TRBV5-1 and TRBJ2-6, is KAGVTQTPRYLIKTRGQQVTLSCSPISGHRSVSWYQQTPGQGLQFLFEYFSETQRNKGNFPGRFSGRQFSNSRSEMNVSTLELGDSALYLCASSFGDSSGANVLTFGAGSRLTVL.